These T cell receptor beta chains were read from a single sample in a study of T cell clonotyping in hematopoietic cell transplantation. Some clones are missing from TCRdb's copy, which holds only in-frame ones; the method was immunoSEQ multiplex PCR. The sample records around 16,000 clones, less than 80% being singletons. The material sequenced was PBMCs, taken 30 days after allogeneic stem cell transplant. These receptors came from a male patient aged 45-60 years who had an allogeneic stem cell transplant from an unrelated donor, so T cells may come from the graft donor. Some clones in this sample may be carry-over from other donors' samples. Each CDR3 is given with its conserved first and last residue. Fields, in order: CDR3 protein, CDR3 DNA, V gene, J gene, clone size, D gene. D genes are given only for firm matches. Clone sizes are given selectively: once, few, many, or a class where the clone is expanded.

CDR3 protein: CASSLSGPWNTIYF; CDR3 DNA: TGTGCCAGCAGCTTATCGGGTCCCTGGAACACCATATATTTT; V gene: TRBV7-2; J gene: TRBJ1-3; clone size: .; D gene: .
CDR3 protein: CASSQVSGLTQETQYF; CDR3 DNA: TGTGCCAGCAGCCAGGTTAGCGGCCTCACCCAAGAGACCCAGTACTTC; V gene: TRBV11-2; J gene: TRBJ2-5; clone size: few; D gene: .
CDR3 protein: CASFRQGSGTEAFF; CDR3 DNA: TGTGCCAGTTTCCGTCAGGGAAGCGGCACTGAAGCTTTCTTT; V gene: TRBV28; J gene: TRBJ1-1; clone size: .; D gene: .
CDR3 protein: CASSLYNRAGETQYF; CDR3 DNA: TGTGCCAGCAGCTTATACAACAGGGCGGGGGAGACCCAGTACTTC; V gene: TRBV7-3; J gene: TRBJ2-5; clone size: few; D gene: .
CDR3 protein: CASSLAGNYGYTF; CDR3 DNA: TGTGCCAGCAGCTTAGCCGGGAACTATGGCTACACCTTC; V gene: TRBV7-9; J gene: TRBJ1-2; clone size: .; D gene: .
CDR3 protein: CASSRTNGDQPQHF; CDR3 DNA: TGTGCCAGCAGTAGAACCAATGGAGATCAGCCCCAGCATTTT; V gene: TRBV6-6; J gene: TRBJ1-5; clone size: .; D gene: .
CDR3 protein: CASLGIDGTGENQPQHF; CDR3 DNA: TGTGCCAGCTTGGGGATCGACGGGACAGGGGAAAATCAGCCCCAGCATTTT; V gene: TRBV28; J gene: TRBJ1-5; clone size: .; D gene: TRBD1
CDR3 protein: CITKGGGGYTF; CDR3 DNA: TGCATCACTAAAGGGGGGGGCGGCTACACCTTC; V gene: TRBV29-1; J gene: TRBJ1-2; clone size: .; D gene: .
CDR3 protein: CASSSQGAAYEQYF; CDR3 DNA: TGTGCCAGCAGCTCACAGGGCGCTGCCTACGAGCAGTACTTC; V gene: TRBV5-6; J gene: TRBJ2-7; clone size: .; D gene: .
CDR3 protein: CASSYRGLVTEAFF; CDR3 DNA: TGTGCCAGCAGCTACAGGGGGCTAGTCACTGAAGCTTTCTTT; V gene: TRBV5-5; J gene: TRBJ1-1; clone size: few; D gene: TRBD1
CDR3 protein: CASSRTGGNEQYF; CDR3 DNA: TGTGCCAGCAGCCGGACAGGGGGCAACGAGCAGTACTTC; V gene: TRBV5-4; J gene: TRBJ2-7; clone size: .; D gene: TRBD1
CDR3 protein: CASSLPSGFYEQYF; CDR3 DNA: TGCGCCAGCAGCTTGCCTAGCGGGTTTTACGAGCAGTACTTC; V gene: TRBV5-1; J gene: TRBJ2-7; clone size: .; D gene: TRBD2
CDR3 protein: CAWTGGFNTEAFF; CDR3 DNA: TGTGCCTGGACAGGGGGGTTTAACACTGAAGCTTTCTTT; V gene: TRBV30; J gene: TRBJ1-1; clone size: .; D gene: TRBD1
CDR3 protein: CASSWTRTDTQYF; CDR3 DNA: TGTGCCAGCAGTTGGACAAGGACAGATACGCAGTATTTT; V gene: TRBV6-6; J gene: TRBJ2-3; clone size: once; D gene: .